This TCR beta chain came from a study of blood T cell repertoires in COVID-19. Study in general: PBMCs, B-cell-depleted T cells, or T cells were the source of the cDNA or gDNA that made up the material.

Original processing methods: Nucleated cell number was recorded as an estimate derived from reference gene primer amplification. The assay was immunoSEQ multiplex PCR, and TCRdb's table has in-frame clones only and misses some. V, J and clone size reflect that table, while D and trimming were determined from the DNA. The data contain roughly 350,000 clones, around 90% of them seen just once; the ten biggest clones take up approximately 18%. Per the germline V gene, CDR1 is MNHEY and CDR2 is SVGAGI. The V end was cut by 0 bases, the J end by 3 bases, with 9 bases between. The CDR3 is made up of 14 amino acids. Cohorts were determined from participant-reported clinical history. Either two negative PCRs, clearance, or symptom resolution qualified Cohort 3 donors as recovered.

The gene calls are TRBV6-5 and TRBJ2-7; D not resolved. This TCR came from a woman between 25 and 40 years old who had recovered from COVID-19. Sequencing was carried out using PBMCs or T cells enriched from blood (not recorded which). The CDR3 loop is CASSYSSTGYEQYF. For the CDR3, the DNA is TGTGCCAGCAGTTACTCCTCGACTGGCTACGAGCAGTACTTC.